The T cell receptor beta chain under discussion was sequenced for a study of blood T cell repertoires in COVID-19. Measured with immunoSEQ multiplex PCR; TCRdb has only the in-frame clones, and not every one. The profile covers around 170,000 clones, with over 70% appearing a single time and roughly 14% taken by the ten largest. V shed 4 bases and J shed 4 bases, with 19 bases lying between them. Per the germline V gene, CDR1 is MNHEY and CDR2 is SVGAGI. The CDR3 sequence is 16 residues long. This clone has a single count. V and J are TRBV6-5 and TRBJ2-5; D uncertain. This TCR came from a man in his 60s who had been exposed to COVID-19. The source material was PBMCs or T cells enriched from blood (not recorded which). The CDR3 loop reads CASSFVDSSRGETQYF. The CDR3 region has the DNA TGTGCCAGCAGTTTTGTTGACTCCTCTAGAGGAGAGACCCAGTACTTC.